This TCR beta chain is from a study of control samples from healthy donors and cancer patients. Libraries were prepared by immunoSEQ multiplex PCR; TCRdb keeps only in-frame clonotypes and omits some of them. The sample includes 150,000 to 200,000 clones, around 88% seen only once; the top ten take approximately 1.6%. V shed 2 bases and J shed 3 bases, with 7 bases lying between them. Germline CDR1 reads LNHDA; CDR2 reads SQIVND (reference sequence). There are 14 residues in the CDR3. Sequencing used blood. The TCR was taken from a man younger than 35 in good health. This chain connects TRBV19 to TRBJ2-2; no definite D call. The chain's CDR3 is CASSIRADTGELFF. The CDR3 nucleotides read TGTGCCAGTAGTATAAGGGCCGACACCGGGGAGCTGTTTTTT.